These 8 T cell receptor beta chains were all obtained from the same sample, sequenced in a study of Graves' ophthalmopathy and Graves' hyperthyroidism. Amplification from RNA transcripts yielded the TCR beta CDR3 regions. RT-PCR in the first round used HTBI primers; a second-round multiplex PCR followed. TCRdb passed the multiplex PCR reads through MiXCR, listing each CDR3 protein once. The table shows some 170,000 distinct CDR3 sequences, with roughly two fifths occurring only once. Specimen: peripheral blood. The receptors here all came from a man aged 25-40 years with Graves' ophthalmopathy.

This clonotype was found a few times. V gene TRBV6-5 combines with J gene TRBJ1-1; D call uncertain. Trimming cost V 4 bases and J 3 bases, with 9 bases left between them. The CDR3 extends over 13 amino acids. Germline values: CDR1 MNHEY, CDR2 SVGAGI. As DNA, the CDR3 is TGTGCCAGCAGTTCCGAACCAGACACTGAAGCTTTCTTT. Translation gives CASSSEPDTEAFF.

The chain has TRBV6-5 and TRBJ1-1; D not certain. Trimming stripped 0 bases from V and 7 bases from J, with 9 bases between. The CDR3 covers 13 residues. Germline CDR1 MNHEY, CDR2 SVGAGI. In DNA form, the CDR3 reads TGTGCCAGCAGTTACTCGAGAGGAGTTGAAGCTTTCTTT. The encoded protein is CASSYSRGVEAFF.

This clonotype occurred many times. The V and J genes are TRBV20-1 and TRBJ1-5, with D possibly being TRBD1 (5 bases). This CDR3 has 14 amino acids. Germline V gives CDR1 DFQATT, CDR2 SNEGSKA (reference sequence). Trimming took off 3 bases at V and 2 bases at J, with 11 bases between the two ends. In DNA form, the CDR3 reads TGCAGTGCTAGTAGCGGAGGGGGCAATCAGCCCCAGCATTTT. This gives the protein CSASSGGGNQPQHF.

In its sample, this clonotype was seen many times. This chain links TRBV28 with TRBJ2-7; weak D call: TRBD2 (5 bases). The CDR3 length is 14 residues. Germline lookup yields CDR1 MDHEN and CDR2 SYDVKM. Trimming took 6 bases from V and 3 from J, leaving 15 bases between them. This chain's CDR3 is CASSSVGAVYEQYF. For the CDR3, the DNA is TGTGCCAGCAGCTCCGTAGGAGCGGTCTACGAGCAGTACTTC.

This clonotype was detected ten times or more. The V and J genes are TRBV25-1 and TRBJ1-1; D gene uncertain. V was shortened by 6 bases and J by 3 bases, with 17 bases between the two germline ends. The CDR3 is 15 amino acids. Germline CDR1 and CDR2: MGHDK and SYGVNS. For the CDR3, the DNA is TGTGCCAGCAGCGAAGGGAGTTCTGGGTACACTGAAGCTTTCTTT. Translating gives CASSEGSSGYTEAFF.

V usage is TRBV11-2 and J usage is TRBJ2-5; D is possibly TRBD2 (5 bases). CDR3 length: 11 residues. The V end was cut by 6 bases, the J end by 9 bases, with 11 bases between. The germline V gene has CDR1 SGHAT and CDR2 FQNNGV. CDR3: CASREGRAQYF. The DNA of the CDR3 is TGTGCCAGCAGAGAGGGAAGGGCCCAGTACTTC.

The DNA for the CDR3 is TGTGCCAGCAGTTTAAGGCCCCGGGAGGAAAACCTCCATGGTTCACCCCTCCACTTT. Residues: CASSLRPREENLHGSPLHF. The chain is built from TRBV27 and TRBJ1-6; no clear D gene. This CDR3 has 19 amino acids. Per germline, CDR1 MNHEY and CDR2 SMNVEV (reference sequence). V lost 2 bases to trimming and J lost 9 bases, with 26 bases between them.

This clonotype was seen ten or more times. The rearrangement uses TRBV6-5 and TRBJ1-3, with TRBD1 identical over 10 bases. With 6 bases clipped from V and 7 bases from J, the junction kept 3 bases outside the gene matches. The CDR3 sequence is 13 residues long. Germline loops: CDR1 MNHEY, CDR2 SVGAGI. The DNA of the CDR3 is TGTGCCAGCAGGGGGACAGGGGTTAACACCATATATTTT. Amino acids: CASRGTGVNTIYF.